The clone carrying this TCR beta chain was picked up one time. Its antigen is unknown. From cryopreserved PBMCs came about 2 micrograms of genomic DNA used for TCR beta libraries. Measured with immunoSEQ multiplex PCR; TCRdb has only the in-frame clones, and not every one. Of around 16,000 clones listed, 68% are singletons. Between the trimmed V and J ends, which lost 5 bases and 8 bases, there was a span of 13 bases. Germline loops: CDR1 SEHNR, CDR2 FQNEAQ (reference sequence). The CDR3 is 13 amino acids. This specimen comes from a study of cytotoxic CD8 clonotypes in ibrutinib-treated CLL. Study at large: By median roughly 69 months, approximately 12 had progressed and around 14 stayed remitted; responses had been 2 complete and roughly 25 partial. Findings of the study overall: Contraction or stability on treatment was seen for public clonotypes, which were uncommon.

The V and J genes are TRBV7-9 and TRBJ1-5, with unresolved D. Source: PBMCs, taken before ibrutinib treatment. The receptor was derived from a human donor with chronic lymphocytic leukemia. CDR3: CASSLDQLEPQHF. The CDR3 DNA is TGTGCCAGCAGCCTAGACCAGCTGGAGCCCCAGCATTTT.